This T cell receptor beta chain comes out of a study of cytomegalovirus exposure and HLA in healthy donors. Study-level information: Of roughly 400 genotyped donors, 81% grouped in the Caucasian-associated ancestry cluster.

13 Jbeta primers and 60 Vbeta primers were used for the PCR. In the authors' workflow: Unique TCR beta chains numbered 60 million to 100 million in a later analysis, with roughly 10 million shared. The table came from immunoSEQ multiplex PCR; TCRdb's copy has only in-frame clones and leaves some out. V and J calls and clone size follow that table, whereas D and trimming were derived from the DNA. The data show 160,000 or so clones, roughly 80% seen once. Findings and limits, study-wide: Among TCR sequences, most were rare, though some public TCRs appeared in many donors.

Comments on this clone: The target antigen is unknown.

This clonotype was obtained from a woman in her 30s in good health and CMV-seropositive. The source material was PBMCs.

CDR3 in amino acids: CASSVGGKTNTGELFF. The CDR3 nucleotides read TGTGCCAGCAGCGTAGGCGGGAAGACGAACACCGGGGAGCTGTTTTTT. The rearrangement joins TRBV9 to TRBJ2-2; tentative D call: TRBD2 (6 bases). CDR1 is SGDLS, CDR2 YYNGEE, per germline. V dropped 0 bases and J dropped 0 bases, with 9 bases sitting between them. The CDR3 spans 16 residues.